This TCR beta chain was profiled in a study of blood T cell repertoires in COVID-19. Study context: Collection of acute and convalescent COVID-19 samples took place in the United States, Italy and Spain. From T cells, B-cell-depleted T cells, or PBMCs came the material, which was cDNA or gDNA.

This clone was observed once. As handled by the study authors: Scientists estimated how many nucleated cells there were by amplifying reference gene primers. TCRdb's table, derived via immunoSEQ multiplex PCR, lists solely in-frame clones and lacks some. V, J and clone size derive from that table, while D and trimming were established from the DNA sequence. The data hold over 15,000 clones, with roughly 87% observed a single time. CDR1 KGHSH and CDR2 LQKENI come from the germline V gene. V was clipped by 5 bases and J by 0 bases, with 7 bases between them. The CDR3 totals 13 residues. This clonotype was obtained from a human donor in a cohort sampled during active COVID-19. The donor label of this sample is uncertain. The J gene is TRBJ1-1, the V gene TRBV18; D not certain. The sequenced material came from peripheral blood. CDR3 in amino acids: CASSNSMNTEAFF. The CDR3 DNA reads TGTGCCAGCTCAAACAGCATGAACACTGAAGCTTTCTTT.